The clone carrying this TCR beta chain was counted at least ten times. As yet, its antigen is unknown. This entry belongs to a study of identical twins. Via MiXCR, TCRdb re-called the 5' RACE reads, giving one row per CDR3 protein. The sample includes around 450,000 distinct CDR3 sequences, about 14% of them seen just once. Study-level points and caveats: Insertions were reduced in abundant cord blood beta clonotypes but not in memory repertoires.

The sample also formed part of further work on yellow fever vaccine responses in identical twins.

The source is a woman aged 18-29 years in good health. Specimen: CD4+ T cells sorted from blood.

CDR3 region: CSVEGGRGDDGYTF. The CDR3 bases are TGCAGCGTTGAAGGGGGCCGAGGGGATGATGGCTACACCTTC. This sequence joins TRBV29-1 and TRBJ1-2, with D perhaps matching TRBD1 (5 bases). CDR3 size: 14 residues. Deletions cut 1 base from V and 6 bases from J, with 15 bases between. Germline CDR1 is SQVTM and CDR2 is ANQGSEA.